The 30 T cell receptor beta chains below come from one sample, sequenced in a study of CD8+CD57+ T cells in acquired aplastic anemia. For CDR3 and TCR beta VDJ profiling, genomic DNA was the template used. MiXCR, run by TCRdb on the reads, gives a single entry per CDR3 protein. The data hold 200,000 or so distinct CDR3 sequences, with around 65% observed a single time. Sequenced input: sorted CD4+, CD8+, or CD8+CD57+ T cells (not recorded which) from PBMCs. The receptors were sampled from a human donor with severe aplastic anemia or a healthy control (not recorded which).

This clonotype showed up many times. The chain combines TRBV4-1 with TRBJ2-7, with D hard to call. The CDR3 runs 14 residues. V was trimmed by 4 bases and J by 3 bases, leaving 13 bases between them. The germline CDR1 and CDR2 sequences are MGHRA and YSYEKL. CDR3 sequence: CASSLDHTGYEQYF. The CDR3 nucleotides are TGCGCCAGCAGCCTGGACCACACGGGCTACGAGCAGTACTTC.

The chain carries TRBV6-6 and TRBJ1-1; the D is unclear. In germline, CDR1 is MNHNY, CDR2 SVGAGI (reference sequence). This CDR3 has 14 amino acids. V lost 2 bases to trimming and J lost 4 bases, with 11 bases between them. CDR3 nucleotide sequence: TGTGCCAGCAGTTACGACGGCAAAACCACTGAAGCTTTCTTT. It translates to CASSYDGKTTEAFF.

This clonotype has ten or more counts. CDR3 in DNA: TGTGCCAGCAGCGACAGACTAGCGGGGGGGTCCTACAATGAGCAGTTCTTC. This sequence encodes CASSDRLAGGSYNEQFF. The rearrangement uses TRBV7-3 and TRBJ2-1; 14 nucleotides agree with TRBD2. With 5 bases clipped from V and 1 base from J, the junction kept 4 bases outside the gene matches. Germline values: CDR1 SGHTA, CDR2 FQGTGA. There are 17 residues in the CDR3.

The genes are TRBV20-1 and TRBJ2-7; a possible D gene is TRBD2 (8 bases). Germline lookup yields CDR1 DFQATT and CDR2 SNEGSKA (reference sequence). The V end lost 2 bases, the J end lost 3 bases, and 23 bases lay between the germline ends. This CDR3 region has 17 residues. The CDR3 region has the DNA TGCAGTGCTAGACCGGGAGGGAGGGACCAGGGGGGCTACGAGCAGTACTTC. Translated: CSARPGGRDQGGYEQYF.

V gene TRBV5-5 combines with J gene TRBJ2-2, with a weak D call TRBD2 (6 bases). Germline lookup yields CDR1 SGHKS and CDR2 YYEKEE (reference sequence). The CDR3 extends over 16 amino acids. Trimming took 4 bases from V and 4 from J, leaving 17 bases between them. This CDR3 reads CASSTTGARGTGELFF. Here the CDR3 DNA reads TGTGCCAGCAGCACCACCGGGGCGCGGGGCACCGGGGAGCTGTTTTTT.

To note about this clonotype: A junction end diverges from the germline sequence, so it may reflect a read error. The rearrangement joins TRBV5-1 to TRBJ1-2, with D unclear. The CDR3 contains 15 residues. Germline V gene lookup returns CDR1 SGHRS and CDR2 YFSETQ. For the CDR3, the DNA is TGTGCCAGCAGCTTAGCATCTGACCCTAACTATGGCTACACCTTC. It specifies CASSLASDPNYGYTF.

Concerning this clonotype itself: It may be a read error: a sequence one base away is much more abundant. The rearrangement links TRBV6-5 to TRBJ1-2, with D maybe TRBD1 (5 bases). The CDR3 is 15 amino acids. The V end lost 7 bases, the J end lost 6 bases, and 21 bases lay between the germline ends. In germline, CDR1 is MNHEY, CDR2 SVGAGI. This chain's CDR3 is CASTGRGIWDHGYTF. The CDR3 bases are TGTGCCAGCACGGGGAGGGGCATTTGGGACCATGGCTACACCTTC.

This chain links TRBV19 with TRBJ1-6, with a weak D call TRBD1 (5 bases). In germline, CDR1 is LNHDA, CDR2 SQIVND (reference sequence). V was trimmed by 8 bases and J by 11 bases, leaving 13 bases between them. The CDR3 is 12 amino acids. CDR3 bases: TGTGCCAGTTATGGGGGTTGGCCACCCCTCCACTTT. It yields the protein CASYGGWPPLHF.

V and J are TRBV15 and TRBJ2-2; 11 bases match TRBD2. Losses at the gene ends were 0 bases for V and 5 bases for J; bases not matched to a gene: 8. Germline loops: CDR1 LNHNV, CDR2 YYDKDF (reference sequence). The CDR3 loop spans 18 amino acids. The CDR3 coding sequence is TGTGCCACCAGCAGAGATGGTAGATTAGCGGGAGGGACCGGGGAGCTGTTTTTT. This gives the protein CATSRDGRLAGGTGELFF.

This clonotype was seen ten or more times. The rearrangement links TRBV20-1 to TRBJ1-5; tentative D call: TRBD1 (5 bases). The CDR3 runs 19 residues. The germline CDR1 and CDR2 sequences are DFQATT and SNEGSKA (reference sequence). The V end lost 2 bases, the J end lost 0 bases, and 23 bases lay between the germline ends. The CDR3 loop reads CSARKFPPTEGISNQPQHF. CDR3 coding DNA: TGCAGTGCTAGAAAGTTTCCCCCCACAGAGGGGATTAGCAATCAGCCCCAGCATTTT.

This clonotype was seen only a few times. V usage is TRBV20-1 and J usage is TRBJ2-1; TRBD2 matches at 7 bases. The CDR3 loop spans 14 amino acids. V lost 1 base, J lost 3 bases, and 3 bases stayed unmatched. CDR1 DFQATT and CDR2 SNEGSKA come from the germline V gene (reference sequence). The CDR3 region has the DNA TGCAGTGCTAGAGGAGCTAGCGGCTACAATGAGCAGTTCTTC. It is translated as CSARGASGYNEQFF.

J is TRBJ1-1 and V is TRBV9; tentative D call: TRBD1 (5 bases). CDR1 and CDR2 (germline): SGDLS, YYNGEE. Trimming took 0 bases from V and 8 from J, leaving 20 bases between them. There are 16 residues in the CDR3. CDR3 amino acids: CASSVEGAGGDGEAFF. The DNA of the CDR3 is TGTGCCAGCAGCGTAGAAGGAGCGGGGGGGGACGGAGAAGCTTTCTTT. Filled out from reference TRBV9 and TRBJ1-1, the complete variable domain reads DSGVTQTPKHLITATGQRVTLRCSPRSGDLSVYWYQQSLDQGLQFLIQYYNGEERAKGNILERFSAQQFPDLHSELNLSSLELGDSALYFCASSVEGAGGDGEAFFGQGTRLTVV.

The rearrangement links TRBV7-9 to TRBJ1-2, with D possibly TRBD1 on 6 matching bases. The CDR3 totals 14 residues. Per germline, CDR1 SEHNR and CDR2 FQNEAQ (reference sequence). Trimming took 5 bases from V and 3 from J, leaving 13 bases between them. CDR3 DNA sequence: TGTGCCAGCAGCCCTCCGGGACAAGACTATGGCTACACCTTC. This sequence encodes CASSPPGQDYGYTF. The full variable domain, with the rest looked up from reference TRBV7-9 and TRBJ1-2, is DTGVSQNPRHKITKRGQNVTFRCDPISEHNRLYWYRQTLGQGPEFLTYFQNEAQLEKSRLLSDRFSAERPKGSFSTLEIQRTEQGDSAMYLCASSPPGQDYGYTFGSGTRLTVV.

The chain recombines TRBV7-2 with TRBJ2-7, with D tentatively TRBD2 (6 bases). From germline, CDR1 is SGHTA and CDR2 FQGNSA. The CDR3 is 16 amino acids. Trimming stripped 5 bases from V and 0 bases from J, with 17 bases between. The CDR3, as DNA: TGTGCCAGCAGCACACCCGGCGGGGAAAGCTCCTACGAGCAGTACTTC. Its translation is CASSTPGGESSYEQYF.

The chain couples TRBV15 to TRBJ2-3; D unresolved. The CDR3 totals 14 residues. V was trimmed by 1 base and J by 3 bases, leaving 8 bases between them. CDR1 is LNHNV, CDR2 YYDKDF, per germline (reference sequence). Here the CDR3 reads CATSRGTATDTQYF. The DNA for the CDR3 is TGTGCCACCAGCAGAGGGACCGCTACAGATACGCAGTATTTT.

This clonotype showed up many times. V gene TRBV6-6 combines with J gene TRBJ2-2; maybe TRBD2 (5 bases). Germline V gene data show CDR1 as MNHNY and CDR2 as SVGAGI (reference sequence). Trimming took 6 bases from V and 8 from J, leaving 10 bases between them. The CDR3 has 12 amino acids. Here the CDR3 reads CASSTLEGELFF. The CDR3, as DNA: TGTGCCAGCAGCACACTAGAGGGGGAGCTGTTTTTT.

This chain joins TRBV25-1 and TRBJ1-1; the match to TRBD1 covers 10 bases. CDR1 MGHDK and CDR2 SYGVNS come from the germline V gene. Trimming removed 4 bases from V and 1 base from J; junction bases left unmatched: 6. The CDR3 length is 16 residues. The CDR3 here is CASSARDRGQNTEAFF. As DNA, the CDR3 is TGTGCCAGCAGTGCCCGGGACAGGGGACAGAACACTGAAGCTTTCTTT.

The DNA for the CDR3 is TGTGCCAGCAGCTTAGTTGAAGGGGGGAACACCGGGGAGCTGTTTTTT. Its protein product is CASSLVEGGNTGELFF. The chain uses TRBV7-8 and TRBJ2-2, with D tentatively TRBD1 (6 bases). Germline assignment: CDR1 SGHVS and CDR2 FQNEAQ. This CDR3 has 16 residues. V lost 1 base, J lost 1 base, and 10 bases lay in between.

The count of this clonotype is one. This chain joins TRBV25-1 and TRBJ2-7, with 10 bases lining up with TRBD2. The CDR3 contains 18 residues. The germline V gene has CDR1 MGHDK and CDR2 SYGVNS. V was clipped by 6 bases and J by 5 bases; unmatched bases: 19. The CDR3 DNA reads as TGTGCCAGCAGCTCTCCCCACGCTAGCGGGAGAGGATGGGACGAGCAGTACTTC. Translating it yields CASSSPHASGRGWDEQYF.

There are a few counts of this clonotype. The chain joins TRBV27 to TRBJ2-5, with D possibly TRBD1 on 5 matching bases. Germline lookup yields CDR1 MNHEY and CDR2 SMNVEV (reference sequence). This CDR3 region has 14 residues. V dropped 6 bases and J dropped 4 bases, with 15 bases sitting between them. The CDR3, as DNA: TGTGCCAGCAGCCCTGGACACAGAAGAGAGACCCAGTACTTC. Translating it yields CASSPGHRRETQYF.

J is TRBJ2-1 and V is TRBV2; TRBD2 is a possible D gene (6 bases). In germline, CDR1 is SNHLY, CDR2 FYNNEI. The CDR3 runs to 14 residues. Trimming cost V 6 bases and J 5 bases, with 14 bases left between them. CDR3 amino acids: CASSEGWRDNEQFF. The DNA of the CDR3 is TGTGCCAGCAGCGAGGGGTGGAGGGACAATGAGCAGTTCTTC.

The chain links TRBV7-9 to TRBJ1-2, with 9 bases fitting TRBD1. The CDR3 is 16 amino acids. Germline CDR1 is SEHNR and CDR2 is FQNEAQ (reference sequence). V shed 5 bases, J shed 4 bases, and the junction held 11 bases outside the gene matches. The DNA for the CDR3 is TGTGCCAGCAGCCCCGATTACAGGGGGCGAAGCTATGGCTACACCTTC. Translation gives CASSPDYRGRSYGYTF.

This chain uses TRBV2 with TRBJ2-3, with 7 positions matching TRBD2. From germline, CDR1 is SNHLY and CDR2 FYNNEI. The CDR3 contains 15 residues. V lost 8 bases to trimming and J lost 5 bases; unmatched junction nucleotides: 13. CDR3 nucleotide sequence: TGTGCCAGCGATGGTGGCGGGGGTACTGGAGATACGCAGTATTTT. Amino acid sequence: CASDGGGGTGDTQYF.

There are many counts of this clonotype. This chain joins TRBV6-5 and TRBJ2-2, with 11 bases lining up with TRBD2. V lost 5 bases to trimming and J lost 5 bases; unmatched junction nucleotides: 4. This CDR3 is built from 15 residues. Per germline, CDR1 MNHEY and CDR2 SVGAGI. The CDR3 region is CASSTLAGGTGELFF. CDR3 DNA: TGTGCCAGCAGTACCCTAGCGGGGGGTACCGGGGAGCTGTTTTTT.

Points on this clonotype: A junction boundary mismatches the germline segment, possibly from a read error. V gene TRBV7-2 combines with J gene TRBJ2-5; 13 nucleotides line up with TRBD2. This CDR3 is 18 amino acids long. CDR1 is SGHTA, CDR2 FQGNSA, per germline. Here the CDR3 reads CASSQLGLAGVAPETQYF. The CDR3 DNA sequence: TGCGCCAGCAGCCAACTTGGACTAGCGGGAGTGGCCCCAGAGACCCAGTACTTC.

The sample holds a few counts of this clonotype. V is TRBV7-8 and J is TRBJ1-2; 11 bases agree with TRBD1. Trimming removed 5 bases from V and 4 bases from J; junction bases left unmatched: 9. This CDR3 has 16 residues. Germline CDR1 reads SGHVS; CDR2 reads FQNEAQ. Here the CDR3 reads CASSPYGTGGPYGYTF. The DNA for the CDR3 is TGTGCCAGCAGCCCATACGGGACAGGGGGGCCCTATGGCTACACCTTC.

This clonotype was counted once. CDR3 region: CASSSRQGLYTEAFF. The CDR3 bases are TGTGCCAGCAGTTCCCGACAGGGGCTTTACACTGAAGCTTTCTTT. The V call is TRBV12-3 or TRBV12-4, the J call TRBJ1-1; TRBD1 aligns across 8 bases. J lost 3 bases, V lost 4 bases, and 7 bases had no gene match. The CDR3 consists of 15 residues.

The V call is TRBV7-2, the J call TRBJ2-7; 8 bases line up with TRBD1. Germline values: CDR1 SGHTA, CDR2 FQGNSA. The CDR3 spans 15 residues. After removal of 6 bases from V and 4 bases from J, the junction contained 11 bases not matched to a gene. CDR3 in amino acids: CASRHDQGAVYEQYF. Written as DNA, the CDR3 is TGTGCCAGCAGGCACGACCAGGGGGCAGTGTACGAGCAGTACTTC.

The chain links TRBV19 to TRBJ2-5, with 10 bases aligning to TRBD1. CDR1 and CDR2 (germline): LNHDA, SQIVND (reference sequence). The CDR3 runs 16 residues. V dropped 3 bases and J dropped 4; count of bases not matched to a gene: 8. The chain's CDR3 is CASSIRAGQGIETQYF. The CDR3 nucleotides read TGTGCCAGTAGTATTCGCGCGGGACAGGGGATAGAGACCCAGTACTTC.

This CDR3 is CASRKEGGNTGELFF. As DNA, the CDR3 is TGTGCCAGCAGGAAGGAGGGAGGGAACACCGGGGAGCTGTTTTTT. The rearrangement uses TRBV2 and TRBJ2-2, with D maybe TRBD2 (6 bases). CDR1 is SNHLY and CDR2 is FYNNEI in the germline V gene. The V end was cut by 6 bases, the J end by 1 base, with 12 bases between. The CDR3 consists of 15 residues.